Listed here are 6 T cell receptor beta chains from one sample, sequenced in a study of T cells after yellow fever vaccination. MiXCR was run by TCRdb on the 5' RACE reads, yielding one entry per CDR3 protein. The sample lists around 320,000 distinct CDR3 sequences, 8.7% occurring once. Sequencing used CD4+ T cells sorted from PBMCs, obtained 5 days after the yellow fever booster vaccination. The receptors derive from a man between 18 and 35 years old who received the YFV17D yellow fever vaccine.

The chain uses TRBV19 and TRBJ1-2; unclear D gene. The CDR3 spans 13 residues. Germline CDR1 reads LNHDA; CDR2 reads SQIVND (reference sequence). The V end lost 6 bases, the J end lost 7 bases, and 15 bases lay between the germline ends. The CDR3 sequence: CASRPLGGSGYTF. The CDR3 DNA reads TGTGCCAGTAGGCCCTTGGGTGGGTCTGGCTACACCTTC.

The CDR3 is CASSLVDRGRSQETQYF. The CDR3 DNA reads TGTGCCAGCAGCTTAGTCGACAGGGGGCGCAGCCAAGAGACCCAGTACTTC. The gene calls are TRBV7-2 and TRBJ2-5; 10 bases align to TRBD1. The CDR3 is 17 amino acids. Germline loops: CDR1 SGHTA, CDR2 FQGNSA. After removal of 1 base from V and 1 base from J, the junction contained 6 bases not matched to a gene.

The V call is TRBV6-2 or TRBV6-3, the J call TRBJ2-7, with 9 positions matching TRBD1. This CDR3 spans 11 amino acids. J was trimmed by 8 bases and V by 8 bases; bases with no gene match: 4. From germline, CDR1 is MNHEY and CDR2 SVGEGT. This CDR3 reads CASGQGIKQYV. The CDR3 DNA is TGTGCCAGCGGACAGGGGATCAAGCAGTACGTC.

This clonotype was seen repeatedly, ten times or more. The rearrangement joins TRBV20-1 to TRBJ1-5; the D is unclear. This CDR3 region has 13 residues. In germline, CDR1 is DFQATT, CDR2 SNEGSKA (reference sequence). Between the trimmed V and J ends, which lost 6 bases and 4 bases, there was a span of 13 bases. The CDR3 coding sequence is TGCAGTGCGGCAGAAGTAATAAATCAGCCCCAGCATTTT. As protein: CSAAEVINQPQHF.

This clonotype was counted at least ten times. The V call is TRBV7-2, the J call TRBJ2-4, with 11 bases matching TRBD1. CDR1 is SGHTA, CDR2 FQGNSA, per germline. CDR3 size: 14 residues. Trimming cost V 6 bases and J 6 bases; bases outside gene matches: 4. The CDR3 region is CASRGTGGGNIQYF. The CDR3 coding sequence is TGTGCCAGCAGGGGGACAGGGGGAGGAAACATTCAGTACTTC.

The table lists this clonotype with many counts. The CDR3 spells CASSYPGAGGEQYF. CDR3 coding DNA: TGTGCCAGCAGTTACCCGGGGGCAGGGGGCGAGCAGTACTTC. The genes are TRBV6-5 and TRBJ2-7; a possible D gene is TRBD1 (7 bases). The CDR3 contains 14 residues. Germline-derived CDR1 and CDR2 are MNHEY and SVGAGI. Trimming removed 2 bases at V and 6 bases at J, with 14 bases between.